The next 27 T cell receptor beta chains were all read from a single sample in a study of human T cells and chemical hapten exposure. TCRdb re-called the RACE reads with MiXCR, one entry per CDR3 protein. The table lists roughly 100,000 distinct CDR3 sequences, around 12% of them singletons. The time point was: pre-sensitization, week 0. Treatment of the sample: therapeutic diphenylcyclopropenone sensitization with weekly scalp DPC. The sample was whole blood, taken in connection with sensitization to the hapten diphenylcyclopropenone (DPC). Source of these receptors: a woman in her forties or fifties with alopecia areata. Some clones in this sample may be carry-over from other donors' samples.

This clonotype appeared a few times. The chain is built from TRBV11-2 and TRBJ2-3; 8 nucleotides align to TRBD1. This CDR3 spans 15 amino acids. Germline CDR1 reads SGHAT; CDR2 reads FQNNGV. The V gene end was trimmed by 6 bases and the J gene end by 4 bases; junction bases not matched to a gene: 9. This CDR3 is CASRLTGVTPDTQYF. CDR3 DNA sequence: TGTGCCAGCAGATTGACAGGGGTAACACCAGATACGCAGTATTTT.

The chain recombines TRBV28 with TRBJ2-4; TRBD1 might be the D (5 bases). Germline V gives CDR1 MDHEN, CDR2 SYDVKM. CDR3 length equals 18 residues. V shed 2 bases and J shed 8 bases, with 25 bases lying between them. The CDR3 protein is CASSLRAYSGSVEDIQYF. Written as DNA, the CDR3 is TGTGCCAGCAGTTTAAGGGCCTACTCAGGGTCCGTAGAGGACATTCAGTACTTC.

This clonotype has just a few counts. The V and J genes are TRBV28 and TRBJ1-4, with D possibly TRBD1 on 5 matching bases. Germline-derived CDR1 and CDR2 are MDHEN and SYDVKM. V lost 8 bases to trimming and J lost 3 bases, with 10 bases between them. The CDR3 contains 13 residues. CDR3 DNA: TGTGCCAGCGGAGGGGATTCTAATGAAAAACTGTTTTTT. Translated: CASGGDSNEKLFF.

This clonotype showed up just a few times. The chain couples TRBV4-2 to TRBJ2-3; 8 bases match TRBD2. There are 16 residues in the CDR3. Germline V gene sequence: CDR1 LGHNA, CDR2 YNFKEQ. J gave up 0 bases and V 3 bases, and 5 bases lay outside the gene matches. The CDR3 protein is CASSQAGTRSTDTQYF. CDR3 nucleotide sequence: TGTGCCAGCAGCCAGGCCGGGACTAGGAGCACAGATACGCAGTATTTT.

There are a few counts of this clonotype. The chain is built from TRBV4-3 and TRBJ2-3, with a possible D match to TRBD1 (6 bases). Germline CDR1 and CDR2: LGHNA and YSLEER. CDR3 length: 16 amino acids. V lost 1 base, J lost 2 bases, and 13 bases lay in between. CDR3 in DNA: TGCGCCAGCAGCCAAGTTGGGACACAAGACACAGATACGCAGTATTTT. Translation gives CASSQVGTQDTDTQYF.

This clonotype was recorded a few times. J is TRBJ1-2 and V is TRBV29-1, with TRBD1 as a possible D gene (5 bases). V lost 6 bases and J lost 2, with 10 bases in between. The CDR3 has 12 amino acids. CDR1 is SQVTM and CDR2 is ANQGSEA in the germline V gene. The CDR3 loop reads CSVGDRNYGYTF. CDR3 sequence (DNA): TGCAGCGTCGGGGACCGAAACTATGGCTACACCTTC.

The chain carries TRBV28 and TRBJ2-7; 8 bases line up with TRBD1. The CDR3 is 13 residues long. V gave up 6 bases and J gave up 5 bases; unmatched junction bases: 6. Germline V CDR1 and CDR2: MDHEN, SYDVKM. The CDR3 sequence: CASSSQGEDEQYF. The CDR3 DNA reads as TGTGCCAGCAGCTCACAGGGGGAAGACGAGCAGTACTTC.

The chain combines TRBV5-1 with TRBJ2-2; D unresolved. The CDR3 is 14 residues long. Germline CDR1 reads SGHRS; CDR2 reads YFSETQ. V was pared by 9 bases and J by 0 bases, with 12 bases between. CDR3 sequence reads: CATEVTANTGELFF. CDR3 sequence (DNA): TGCGCCACCGAGGTGACCGCGAACACCGGGGAGCTGTTTTTT.

This clonotype was found a few times. The chain uses TRBV29-1 and TRBJ2-5; TRBD2 aligns across 11 bases. Germline V gives CDR1 SQVTM, CDR2 ANQGSEA. The CDR3 contains 15 residues. Trimming cost V 3 bases and J 3 bases; bases outside gene matches: 6. CDR3 sequence (DNA): TGCAGCGTTGATGGTACTAGCGGGGGCAAAGAGACCCAGTACTTC. This codes for CSVDGTSGGKETQYF.

This clonotype was seen at least ten times. The chain uses TRBV6-5 and TRBJ2-3, with D perhaps matching TRBD2 (6 bases). V shed 3 bases and J shed 2 bases, with 9 bases lying between them. Germline values: CDR1 MNHEY, CDR2 SVGAGI. The CDR3 has 14 amino acids. CDR3 region: CASSYAGSTDTQYF. In nucleotides, the CDR3 is TGTGCCAGCAGTTATGCGGGATCCACAGATACGCAGTATTTT.

This clonotype has a handful of counts. This chain connects TRBV12-3 or TRBV12-4 to TRBJ1-5; maybe TRBD1 (5 bases). V was trimmed by 6 bases and J by 0 bases, leaving 18 bases between them. The CDR3 is made up of 17 amino acids. CDR3 protein: CASSQSRWDRSNQPQHF. The CDR3 region has the DNA TGTGCCAGCAGCCAATCCCGCTGGGACCGTAGCAATCAGCCCCAGCATTTT.

This clonotype was seen more than once but under ten times. The chain carries TRBV5-5 and TRBJ2-1; the match to TRBD2 covers 11 bases. The CDR3 has 17 amino acids. V lost 0 bases, J lost 8 bases, and 10 bases stayed unmatched. The germline V gene encodes CDR1 SGHKS and CDR2 YYEKEE (reference sequence). The chain's CDR3 is CASSLALAGAHWDEQFF. The CDR3 bases are TGTGCCAGCAGCTTGGCACTAGCGGGGGCCCATTGGGATGAGCAGTTCTTC. The variable domain in full, completed from reference TRBV5-5 and TRBJ2-1, reads DAGVTQSPTHLIKTRGQQVTLRCSPISGHKSVSWYQQVLGQGPQFIFQYYEKEERGRGNFPDRFSARQFPNYSSELNVNALLLGDSALYLCASSLALAGAHWDEQFFGPGTRLTVL.

The chain links TRBV28 to TRBJ2-7; D is possibly TRBD1 (6 bases). This CDR3 region has 16 residues. V lost 5 bases, J lost 5 bases, and 22 bases lay in between. Germline CDR1 reads MDHEN; CDR2 reads SYDVKM. The DNA for the CDR3 is TGTGCCAGCAGTAGACCGGGACACCCCTTGGGCCACGAGCAGTACTTC. Translated: CASSRPGHPLGHEQYF. Supplemented by reference TRBV28 and TRBJ2-7, the full variable domain reads DVKVTQSSRYLVKRTGEKVFLECVQDMDHENMFWYRQDPGLGLRLIYFSYDVKMKEKGDIPEGYSVSREKKERFSLILESASTNQTSMYLCASSRPGHPLGHEQYFGPGTRLTVT.

This clonotype occurred a few times. The chain has TRBV20-1 and TRBJ2-7; the D call may be TRBD1 or TRBD2 (5 bases each). Germline CDR1 reads DFQATT; CDR2 reads SNEGSKA (reference sequence). V lost 6 bases to trimming and J lost 4 bases, with 16 bases between them. CDR3 size: 13 residues. In DNA, the CDR3 is TGCAGTGCCCGGGACCCACAGACATACGAGCAGTACTTC. This codes for CSARDPQTYEQYF.

V gene TRBV28 combines with J gene TRBJ2-3; D may be TRBD1 or TRBD2 (8 bases each). Germline CDR1 MDHEN, CDR2 SYDVKM. The CDR3 has 12 residues. Trimming removed 10 bases at V and 13 bases at J, with 21 bases between. CDR3 protein: CAIREGDRQKYF. The CDR3 DNA reads TGTGCCATCCGGGAGGGGGACAGGCAGAAGTATTTT.

The chain joins TRBV11-2 to TRBJ1-2, with TRBD1 identical over 8 bases. CDR3 length: 15 residues. V dropped 5 bases and J dropped 1; count of bases not matched to a gene: 6. Germline CDR1 and CDR2: SGHAT and FQNNGV. The CDR3 nucleotides are TGTGCCAGCAGCCCTTCCAGGGGGCTTAACTATGGCTACACCTTC. This gives the protein CASSPSRGLNYGYTF.

The rearrangement joins TRBV6-2 or TRBV6-3 to TRBJ2-3; 9 nucleotides align to TRBD2. J gave up 4 bases and V 6 bases, and 11 bases lay outside the gene matches. The CDR3 runs 16 residues. Germline CDR1 MNHEY, CDR2 SVGEGT. The CDR3 region has the DNA TGTGCCAGCAGCCCAGGGAGCGGGGGGCTTGCAGATACGCAGTATTTT. This codes for CASSPGSGGLADTQYF.

This clonotype occurred a few times. This chain connects TRBV2 to TRBJ2-7; TRBD2 is a possible D gene (6 bases). The CDR3 is 13 residues long. The V end lost 4 bases, the J end lost 0 bases, and 7 bases lay between the germline ends. Looked up from germline, CDR1 is SNHLY and CDR2 is FYNNEI. The CDR3 reads CASSAGLSYEQYF. The DNA for the CDR3 is TGTGCCAGCAGTGCGGGACTCTCCTACGAGCAGTACTTC.

Only a few counts were recorded for this clonotype. CDR3 in DNA: TGCAGCGTTGAAGATCAAAGGGGCTACACCTTC. It codes for CSVEDQRGYTF. The chain links TRBV29-1 to TRBJ1-2, with D unresolved. V was clipped by 0 bases and J by 8 bases, with 7 bases between them. Germline V gene lookup returns CDR1 SQVTM and CDR2 ANQGSEA. This CDR3 is built from 11 residues.

This clonotype was seen repeatedly, ten times or more. The gene calls are TRBV11-2 and TRBJ2-5, with D perhaps TRBD1 (5 bases). The germline V gene encodes CDR1 SGHAT and CDR2 FQNNGV. This CDR3 is 14 amino acids long. The ends were cut back, 1 base at V and 3 bases at J, with 9 bases in the middle. The CDR3 coding sequence is TGTGCCAGCAGCTTAGCCGGCAGGGAAGAGACCCAGTACTTC. Translating gives CASSLAGREETQYF.

At least ten counts were recorded for this clonotype. The chain uses TRBV7-9 and TRBJ2-3, with D maybe TRBD1 (5 bases). The CDR3 spans 15 residues. The germline V and J ends were trimmed by 5 bases and 3 bases, with 15 bases remaining between them. Germline V gene lookup returns CDR1 SEHNR and CDR2 FQNEAQ (reference sequence). CDR3 DNA: TGTGCCAGCAGCGTGGTGGGGCAAGGGACAGATACGCAGTATTTT. The encoded protein is CASSVVGQGTDTQYF.

There are many counts of this clonotype. J is TRBJ2-1 and V is TRBV21-1; TRBD1 is taken as the D call from the table, unchecked against the DNA. TRBV21-1 is a pseudogene. The CDR3 spans 19 residues. The CDR3 coding sequence is TGTGCCAGCAGCACCGGGACAGGGACTCTACCCGGGACCTACAATGAGCAGTTCTTC. Residues: CASSTGTGTLPGTYNEQFF.

V gene TRBV2 combines with J gene TRBJ2-3; D unresolved. Germline V gene lookup returns CDR1 SNHLY and CDR2 FYNNEI. Trimming took off 6 bases at V and 0 bases at J, with 13 bases between the two ends. The CDR3 spans 15 residues. CDR3 sequence reads: CASSPDGRSTDTQYF. CDR3 DNA sequence: TGTGCCAGCAGCCCAGACGGACGGAGCACAGATACGCAGTATTTT. The full variable domain, in which reference TRBV2 and TRBJ2-3 provide the parts outside the CDR3, is EPEVTQTPSHQVTQMGQEVILRCVPISNHLYFYWYRQILGQKVEFLVSFYNNEISEKSEIFDDQFSVERPDGSNFTLKIRSTKLEDSAMYFCASSPDGRSTDTQYFGPGTRLTVL.

The chain uses TRBV7-9 and TRBJ2-3, with D hard to call. Per germline, CDR1 SEHNR and CDR2 FQNEAQ (reference sequence). The CDR3 length is 12 residues. Trimming pared 6 bases from V and 6 bases from J, leaving 10 bases between. Here the CDR3 DNA reads TGTGCCAGCAGTCAGTTCACGGATACGCAGTATTTT. Translated, it gives CASSQFTDTQYF. Filled out from reference TRBV7-9 and TRBJ2-3, the complete variable domain reads DTGVSQNPRHKITKRGQNVTFRCDPISEHNRLYWYRQTLGQGPEFLTYFQNEAQLEKSRLLSDRFSAERPKGSFSTLEIQRTEQGDSAMYLCASSQFTDTQYFGPGTRLTVL.

This chain uses TRBV11-3 with TRBJ2-1; 12 bases are shared with TRBD2. Trimming removed 5 bases from V and 8 bases from J; junction bases left unmatched: 7. The CDR3 covers 15 residues. The germline V gene has CDR1 SGHNT and CDR2 YENEEA. The CDR3 loop reads CASSPGLAGIDEQFF. Here the CDR3 DNA reads TGTGCCAGCAGCCCCGGACTAGCGGGAATCGATGAGCAGTTCTTC.

J is TRBJ2-2 and V is TRBV20-1; D uncertain. The CDR3 spans 12 residues. The germline gives CDR1 DFQATT, CDR2 SNEGSKA (reference sequence). The germline V and J ends were trimmed by 5 bases and 4 bases, with 8 bases remaining between them. CDR3 sequence: CSAPWGTGELFF. The CDR3 DNA is TGCAGTGCTCCTTGGGGCACCGGGGAGCTGTTTTTT.

The V and J genes are TRBV7-9 and TRBJ2-1; 8 bases line up with TRBD2. The length of the CDR3 is 15 residues. With V trimmed by 2 bases and J by 4 bases, 4 bases remained unmatched. Germline V lookup: CDR1 SEHNR, CDR2 FQNEAQ (reference sequence). Here the CDR3 DNA reads TGTGCCAGCAGCTTACGTAGCGGGGCATACAATGAGCAGTTCTTC. This codes for CASSLRSGAYNEQFF.